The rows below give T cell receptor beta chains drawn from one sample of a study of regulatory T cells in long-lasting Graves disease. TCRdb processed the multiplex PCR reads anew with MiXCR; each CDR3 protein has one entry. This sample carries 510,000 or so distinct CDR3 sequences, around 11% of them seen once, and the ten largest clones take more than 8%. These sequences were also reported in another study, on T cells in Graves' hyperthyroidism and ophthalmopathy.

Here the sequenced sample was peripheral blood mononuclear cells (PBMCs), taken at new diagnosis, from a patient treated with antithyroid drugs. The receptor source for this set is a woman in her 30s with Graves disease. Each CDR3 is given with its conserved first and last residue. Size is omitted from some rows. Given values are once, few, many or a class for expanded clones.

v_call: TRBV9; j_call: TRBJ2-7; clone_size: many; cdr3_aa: CASSVGVAGAYEQYF
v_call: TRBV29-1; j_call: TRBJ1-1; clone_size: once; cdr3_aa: CSGGGPEAFF
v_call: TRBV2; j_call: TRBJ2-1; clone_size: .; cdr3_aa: CASSSSGTRTNNEQFF
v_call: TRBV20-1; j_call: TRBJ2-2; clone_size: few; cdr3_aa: CSTTLTRNTGELFF
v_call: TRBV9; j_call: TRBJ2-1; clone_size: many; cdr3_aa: CASSLQAALHNEQFF
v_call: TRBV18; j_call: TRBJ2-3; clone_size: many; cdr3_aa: CASSTGTSHTDTQYF
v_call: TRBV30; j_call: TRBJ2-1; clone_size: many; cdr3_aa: CAWSGGQGAYNEQFF
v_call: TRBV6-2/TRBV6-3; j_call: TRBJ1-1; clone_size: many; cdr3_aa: CASSYSSGRTEAFF
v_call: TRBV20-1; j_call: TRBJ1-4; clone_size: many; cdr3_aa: CSARVGLIQKLFF
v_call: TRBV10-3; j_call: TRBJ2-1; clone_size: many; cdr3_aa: CAISEYQGDVGEQFF
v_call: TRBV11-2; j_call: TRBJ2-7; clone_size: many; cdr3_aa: CASRAPFPSWNEQYF
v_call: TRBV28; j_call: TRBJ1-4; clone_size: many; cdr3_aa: CASSLQGLKLFF
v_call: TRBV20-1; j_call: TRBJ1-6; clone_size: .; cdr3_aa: CSARNPPLHF
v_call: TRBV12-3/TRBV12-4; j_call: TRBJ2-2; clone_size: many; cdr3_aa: CASSPWGELFF
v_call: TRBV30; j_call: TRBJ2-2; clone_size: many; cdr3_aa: CAWSGGQGLTGELFF
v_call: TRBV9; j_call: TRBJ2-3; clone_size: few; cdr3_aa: CASSSGRATDTQYF
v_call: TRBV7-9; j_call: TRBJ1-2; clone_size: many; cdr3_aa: CASSFDLHGYTF
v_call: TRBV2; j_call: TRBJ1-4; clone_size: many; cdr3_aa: CASSADEATNEKLFF
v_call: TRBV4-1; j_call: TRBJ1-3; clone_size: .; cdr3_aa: CASSQVGTGPSGNTIYF
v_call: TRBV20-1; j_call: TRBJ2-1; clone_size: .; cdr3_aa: CSARALSGDNYNEQFF
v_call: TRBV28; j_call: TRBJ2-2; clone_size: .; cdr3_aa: CASVSGRVGELFF
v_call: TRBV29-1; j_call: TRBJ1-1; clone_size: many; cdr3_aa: CSVHKENTEAFF
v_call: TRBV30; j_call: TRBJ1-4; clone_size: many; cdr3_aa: CARGGRGRVDEKLFF
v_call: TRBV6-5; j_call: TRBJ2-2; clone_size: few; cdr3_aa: CASSWGQGVTGELFF
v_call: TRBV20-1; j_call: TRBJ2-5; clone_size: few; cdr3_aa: CSATNSLLGETQYF
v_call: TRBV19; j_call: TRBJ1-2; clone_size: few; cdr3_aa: CASSTGNRDNYGYTF
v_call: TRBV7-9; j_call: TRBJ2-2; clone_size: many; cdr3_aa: CASSLVAAGELFF
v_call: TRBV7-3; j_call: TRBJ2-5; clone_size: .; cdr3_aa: CASSPWGTSDQETQYF
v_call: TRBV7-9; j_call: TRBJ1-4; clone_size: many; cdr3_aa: CASSSGQGKTNEKLFF
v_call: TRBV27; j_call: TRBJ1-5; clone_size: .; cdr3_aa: CDRGGSNQPQHF
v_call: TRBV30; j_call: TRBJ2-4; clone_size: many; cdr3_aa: CAWSVTSLIQYF